This entry lists 24 T cell receptor beta chains sequenced from one sample in a study of cytomegalovirus exposure and HLA in healthy donors. Amplification used 60 Vbeta primers and 13 Jbeta primers. TCRdb keeps only in-frame clones here, not all; method: immunoSEQ multiplex PCR. Counted here are some 250,000 clones, around 80% occurring once; the ten biggest clones make up 4.5% to 6%. The specimen sequenced was PBMCs. The receptor source for this set is a woman aged 40 to 50 in good health and CMV-seropositive.

This sequence joins TRBV13 and TRBJ1-6; D ambiguous. The CDR3 spans 15 residues. V shed 0 bases and J shed 7 bases, with 10 bases lying between them. Germline CDR1 reads PRHDT; CDR2 reads FYEKMQ (reference sequence). CDR3 sequence: CASSLGGGRNSPLHF. CDR3 DNA: TGTGCCAGCAGCTTAGGAGGCGGTAGGAATTCACCCCTCCACTTT.

The chain couples TRBV6-1 to TRBJ2-5, with TRBD1 identical over 7 bases. V shed 6 bases and J 4 bases; nucleotides not matched to a gene: 5. The V gene's germline CDR1 is MNHNS and CDR2 SASEGT. This CDR3 is built from 13 residues. CDR3 region: CASSPDRVETQYF. CDR3 in DNA: TGTGCCAGCAGCCCAGACAGGGTAGAGACCCAGTACTTC.

V and J are TRBV2 and TRBJ2-1, with D perhaps matching TRBD2 (6 bases). V was pared by 7 bases and J by 4 bases, with 14 bases between. The CDR3 runs 14 residues. Germline CDR1 reads SNHLY; CDR2 reads FYNNEI. The DNA of the CDR3 is TGTGCCAGCACACCGGGACTTGTATACAATGAGCAGTTCTTC. As protein: CASTPGLVYNEQFF.

J is TRBJ1-5 and V is TRBV5-1, with D perhaps TRBD1 (5 bases). V shed 0 bases and J shed 5 bases, with 12 bases lying between them. Germline CDR1 is SGHRS and CDR2 is YFSETQ. The CDR3 has 15 amino acids. In nucleotides, the CDR3 is TGCGCCAGCAGCTTGGAGGGGCTTGGGGATCAGCCCCAGCATTTT. It codes for CASSLEGLGDQPQHF.

The J gene is TRBJ1-5, the V gene TRBV18, with 8 nucleotides matching TRBD1. The V segment lost 3 bases and the J segment 3 bases; nucleotides outside the gene matches: 4. CDR3 size: 15 residues. CDR1 KGHSH and CDR2 LQKENI come from the germline V gene. The CDR3 nucleotides are TGTGCCAGCTCACCCAGGACAGGGTTCAATCAGCCCCAGCATTTT. Translation: CASSPRTGFNQPQHF. Complete variable domain (other parts from reference TRBV18 and TRBJ1-5): NAGVMQNPRHLVRRRGQEARLRCSPMKGHSHVYWYRQLPEEGLKFMVYLQKENIIDESGMPKERFSAEFPKEGPSILRIQQVVRGDSAAYFCASSPRTGFNQPQHFGDGTRLSIL.

A single count supports this clone. J is TRBJ1-1 and V is TRBV2; D may be TRBD1 (6 bases). Germline V gives CDR1 SNHLY, CDR2 FYNNEI. The V end lost 6 bases, the J end lost 6 bases, and 20 bases lay between the germline ends. CDR3 length: 15 amino acids. The CDR3 sequence: CASRRGEGRVAEAFF. The CDR3 region has the DNA TGTGCCAGCAGAAGGGGGGAGGGACGCGTCGCTGAAGCTTTCTTT.

This clone was recorded only once. V usage is TRBV30 and J usage is TRBJ1-5; the D gene is possibly TRBD1 (6 bases). V dropped 5 bases and J dropped 6 bases, with 17 bases sitting between them. This CDR3 comprises 14 residues. Germline CDR1 reads GTSNPN; CDR2 reads SVGIG (reference sequence). The CDR3 sequence: CAWRDIGSSQPQHF. CDR3 in DNA: TGTGCCTGGCGGGACATAGGGTCGAGTCAGCCCCAGCATTTT.

This chain uses TRBV4-2 with TRBJ1-1; 7 bases align to TRBD1. This CDR3 is built from 18 residues. V dropped 3 bases and J dropped 2; count of bases not matched to a gene: 15. Germline lookup yields CDR1 LGHNA and CDR2 YNFKEQ. CDR3 amino acids: CASSQSTGFYSSNTEAFF. For the CDR3, the DNA is TGTGCCAGCAGCCAGTCGACAGGGTTTTATTCAAGTAACACTGAAGCTTTCTTT.

V gene TRBV5-1 combines with J gene TRBJ2-1; D not certain. The CDR3 spans 12 residues. The germline V gene encodes CDR1 SGHRS and CDR2 YFSETQ. V lost 2 bases and J lost 6, with 6 bases in between. The CDR3 nucleotides read TGCGCCAGCAGCTTCTCAGGCAATGAGCAGTTCTTC. It translates to CASSFSGNEQFF.

The chain has TRBV10-2 and TRBJ1-2; no clear D gene. CDR3 size: 13 residues. V was clipped by 3 bases and J by 5 bases, with 10 bases between them. Germline V gene lookup returns CDR1 WSHSY and CDR2 SAAADI. The CDR3 is CASSEAGNYGYTF. DNA of the CDR3: TGCGCCAGCAGTGAAGCGGGAAATTATGGCTACACCTTC.

The V call is TRBV4-3, the J call TRBJ2-1, with 7 bases aligning to TRBD2. From germline, CDR1 is LGHNA and CDR2 YSLEER. Trimming at V came to 5 bases and at J to 7 bases, leaving 8 bases not matched to a gene. This CDR3 spans 14 amino acids. The CDR3 nucleotides are TGCGCCAGCAGCGAATTAGCGGGTCCAAATGAGCAGTTCTTC. It encodes CASSELAGPNEQFF.

The chain couples TRBV6-5 to TRBJ1-2; tentatively, D is TRBD1 (6 bases). V was shortened by 6 bases and J by 6 bases, with 14 bases between the two germline ends. Germline loops: CDR1 MNHEY, CDR2 SVGAGI. This CDR3 has 13 amino acids. The CDR3: CASRRQVTDGYTF. Written as DNA, the CDR3 is TGTGCCAGCAGACGACAGGTCACAGATGGCTACACCTTC.

The chain carries TRBV7-2 and TRBJ2-1; 13 nucleotides match TRBD2. Germline assignment: CDR1 SGHTA and CDR2 FQGNSA. The CDR3 has 15 amino acids. The V segment lost 6 bases and the J segment 4 bases; nucleotides outside the gene matches: 3. The DNA of the CDR3 is TGTGCCAGCAGGAAGACTAGCGGGAGGTACAATGAGCAGTTCTTC. This codes for CASRKTSGRYNEQFF.

The chain has TRBV9 and TRBJ1-1; D might be TRBD1 (5 bases). The germline CDR1 and CDR2 sequences are SGDLS and YYNGEE. CDR3 length equals 15 residues. The germline V and J ends were trimmed by 0 bases and 1 base, with 10 bases remaining between them. CDR3 amino acids: CASSVVRGKNTEAFF. DNA of the CDR3: TGTGCCAGCAGCGTAGTTCGGGGGAAGAACACTGAAGCTTTCTTT.

Concerning this clone itself: Relative to the germline gene, one junction end is altered; a read error may explain this. The rearrangement uses TRBV7-9 and TRBJ2-7; D is possibly TRBD2 (5 bases). CDR1 is SEHNR, CDR2 FQNEAQ, per germline (reference sequence). The CDR3 is 15 residues long. The DNA for the CDR3 is TGTTCCAGCAGCCCGCCGGGAATAAACCTCTACGAGCAGTACTTC. It encodes CSSSPPGINLYEQYF.

This chain connects TRBV7-8 to TRBJ2-7; 11 bases match TRBD1. This CDR3 has 19 residues. Germline CDR1 is SGHVS and CDR2 is FQNEAQ. The J segment lost 3 bases and the V segment lost 2 bases, leaving 15 bases of the junction unmatched. The CDR3 nucleotides are TGTGCCAGCAGCTTAAAAACCGGGACAGGGGGAAACGTGGGCTACGAGCAGTACTTC. This translates into CASSLKTGTGGNVGYEQYF.

The chain uses TRBV5-6 and TRBJ2-7; a possible D gene is TRBD1 (6 bases). The V and J ends lost 6 bases and 4 bases respectively, with 17 bases between them. The CDR3 spans 14 residues. Germline values: CDR1 SGHDT, CDR2 YYEEEE. The CDR3 is CASTSGTPAYEQYF. The CDR3, as DNA: TGTGCCAGCACCTCCGGGACACCTGCTTACGAGCAGTACTTC.

The chain links TRBV9 to TRBJ2-7; D gene uncertain. Germline V gene lookup returns CDR1 SGDLS and CDR2 YYNGEE. V shed 0 bases and J shed 4 bases, with 11 bases lying between them. There are 14 residues in the CDR3. The CDR3 DNA is TGTGCCAGCAGCGTAGATACAGTTCGTTACGAGCAGTACTTC. Translated, it gives CASSVDTVRYEQYF.

The chain combines TRBV30 with TRBJ2-2, with unresolved D. The length of the CDR3 is 14 residues. With 0 bases removed from V and 2 bases from J, the gap between germline ends came to 7 bases. Germline CDR1 reads GTSNPN; CDR2 reads SVGIG (reference sequence). The CDR3 sequence: CAWSVALNTGELFF. CDR3 nucleotide sequence: TGTGCCTGGAGTGTAGCCCTCAACACCGGGGAGCTGTTTTTT.

A note on this clone: A far bigger clonotype differs at one base, so this is likely a read error. V and J are TRBV7-2 and TRBJ2-7, with TRBD2 matching over 8 bases. Judging by the DNA end, TRBJ2-1 fits better; the J call may be wrong. CDR1 SGHTA and CDR2 FQGNSA come from the germline V gene. The CDR3 runs to 16 residues. The DNA of the CDR3 is TGTGCCGGCAGCGGACGATCGGGGGGGCGGGGCAATGAGCAGTTCTTC. Its translation: CAGSGRSGGRGNEQFF.

CDR3 loop: CASSQTSGANTDTQYF. The DNA of the CDR3 is TGTGCCAGCTCACAGACTAGCGGGGCGAACACAGATACGCAGTATTTT. The chain combines TRBV18 with TRBJ2-3, with TRBD2 identical over 11 bases. There are 16 residues in the CDR3. Germline V gives CDR1 KGHSH, CDR2 LQKENI. Losses at the gene ends were 4 bases for V and 2 bases for J; bases not matched to a gene: 5.

The chain combines TRBV7-2 with TRBJ1-2; D possibly corresponds to TRBD1 (6 bases). V lost 1 base to trimming and J lost 5 bases, with 11 bases between them. The CDR3 is 14 amino acids. CDR1 and CDR2 from the germline V gene are SGHTA and FQGNSA. In DNA form, the CDR3 reads TGTGCCAGCAGCTTAGGGCTTCAGGGGTATGGCTACACCTTC. As protein: CASSLGLQGYGYTF.

This chain's CDR3 is CASSPLEGVVGETQYF. The CDR3 nucleotides are TGTGCCAGCAGCCCCTTGGAAGGGGTTGTTGGAGAGACCCAGTACTTC. The chain carries TRBV11-2 and TRBJ2-5; D might be TRBD1 (5 bases). The CDR3 consists of 16 residues. CDR1 is SGHAT and CDR2 is FQNNGV in the germline V gene. V lost 5 bases and J lost 4, with 20 bases in between.

In the case of this clone: Other DNA sequences in this sample translate to the same CDR3. This chain connects TRBV9 to TRBJ1-1; no firm D call. V shed 0 bases and J shed 4 bases, with 7 bases lying between them. This CDR3 comprises 13 residues. CDR1 and CDR2 (germline): SGDLS, YYNGEE. DNA of the CDR3: TGTGCCAGCAGCGTAGGACGGGGCACTGAAGCTTTCTTT. It encodes CASSVGRGTEAFF.